This TCR beta chain was captured in a study of T cell repertoires in cytomegalovirus infection. Across the whole study: Matching HLA type, along with CMV infection, was indicated by public TCR beta signatures.

Study-level findings and limits: HLA-C-restricted CMV clonotypes gave the most frequent clonotype in two of eight donors. The study identified carriers of CMV plus the relevant HLA from cumulative public TCR beta family frequency.

The CDR3 runs to 15 residues. Germline CDR1 reads MNHEY; CDR2 reads SMNVEV (reference sequence). Trimming cost V 7 bases and J 5 bases, with 20 bases left between them. This clonotype was picked up many times. The antigen is unknown. TCRdb redid the calling of the reads with MiXCR, one entry per CDR3 protein. The repertoire consists of approximately 490,000 distinct CDR3 sequences, with approximately 10% occurring once and the leading ten covering about a tenth. This TCR derives from a human donor in good health (CMV status not recorded). Some clones in this sample may be carry-over from other donors' samples. The genes are TRBV27 and TRBJ1-2; D uncertain. The sample comprised PBMCs. The chain's CDR3 is CASTLTIGPTYGYTF. CDR3 DNA: TGTGCCAGCACCCTAACAATCGGCCCTACGTATGGCTACACCTTC.